This is a list of T cell receptor beta chains from one sample in a study of cytomegalovirus exposure and HLA in healthy donors. The protocol was immunoSEQ multiplex PCR, while the TCRdb copy is restricted to in-frame clones and leaves out a portion. This sample has some 110,000 clones; 76% occur once, and the top ten carry about 7.5%. Material: PBMCs. The receptors originated from a man aged 40-50 years in good health and CMV-seropositive. The conserved cysteine and the conserved F or W are not part of the CDR3 here.

TRBV30	10	TRBJ2-7	AWGLAPNEQY
TRBV10-2	15	TRBJ2-3	ASSESYSGGFTDTQY
TRBV27	13	TRBJ1-1	ASSLSVAGNTEAF
TRBV4-1	15	TRBJ1-5	ASSFLLLAARNQPQH
TRBV11-3	14	TRBJ1-1	ASSPGTVTLNTEAF
TRBV10-3	11	TRBJ1-5	AIATGDNQPQH
TRBV18	12	TRBJ2-3	ASSPQWGGDTQY
TRBV30	12	TRBJ1-2	AWSGDTYNYGYT
TRBV5-6	14	TRBJ2-1	ASSFNTGGVGKEQF
TRBV18	10	TRBJ2-1	ASSRTGNEQF
TRBV5-4	13	TRBJ2-3	ASSLGGRATDTQY
TRBV18	10	TRBJ1-2	ASSLEGYGYT
TRBV7-7	11	TRBJ1-1	ASTRLSDTEAF
TRBV27	15	TRBJ1-1	ASSFRRGPRMNTEAF
TRBV27	14	TRBJ2-7	ASSPPYGQDYERQY
TRBV27	14	TRBJ2-1	ASSFLLAGGFDEQF
TRBV19	13	TRBJ1-2	ASSINRGQNYGYT
TRBV5-1	9	TRBJ2-5	ASENQETQY
TRBV9	13	TRBJ1-1	ASSVVGATNTEAF
TRBV7-3	13	TRBJ2-1	ASSLGGASYNEQF
TRBV7-8	15	TRBJ1-2	ASSSVISRQGGYGYT
TRBV5-6	12	TRBJ2-7	ASSPTGGGYEQY
TRBV28	13	TRBJ1-4	ASSLMGAASEKLF
TRBV5-8	12	TRBJ2-2	ASSLDGPGGELF
TRBV4-2	16	TRBJ2-5	ASSQGGLAGARWETQY
TRBV10-1	13	TRBJ1-4	ASSESGTGTEKLF
TRBV6-5	10	TRBJ2-7	ASNNYGGEQY
TRBV7-2	13	TRBJ1-2	ASSLVGSQGGGYT
TRBV7-9	11	TRBJ1-2	ASSPGSFYGYT
TRBV27	13	TRBJ2-7	ASSEGTGGIGEQY
TRBV7-2	12	TRBJ1-2	ASTYGGGNYGYT
TRBV18	10	TRBJ1-1	ASSPPADEAF
TRBV7-9	10	TRBJ2-3	ASSPNTDTQY
TRBV5-1	13	TRBJ2-3	ASSLDGSLTDTQY
TRBV30	13	TRBJ2-3	AWSGGLAATDTQY
TRBV7-8	15	TRBJ2-3	ASSPQAGARGTDTQY
TRBV5-1	13	TRBJ2-2	ASSPGLTNTGELF
TRBV27	13	TRBJ2-3	ASSSPGQGADTQY
TRBV30	13	TRBJ1-3	AWSVRATSGNTIY
TRBV29-1	12	TRBJ2-1	SVLTGTGLLKQF
TRBV28	11	TRBJ1-2	ASSTQGAHGYT
TRBV27	12	TRBJ1-1	ASSLGQGNTEAF
TRBV25-1	14	TRBJ2-6	ASSEQGLPGANVLT
TRBV6-6	13	TRBJ2-2	AGSPISGNTGELF
TRBV2	14	TRBJ2-4	ASSEEGGGAKNIQY
TRBV18	11	-	ASSGQGAYEQY
TRBV4-2	15	TRBJ1-1	ASSHPGQGAQNTEAF
TRBV5-1	12	TRBJ2-2	ASSLDRGTGELF
TRBV27	13	TRBJ1-2	ASSEGGFGNYGYT
TRBV5-4	11	TRBJ1-4	ASSLGQGEKLF
TRBV7-2	11	TRBJ1-1	ASSLASNRKAF
TRBV6-5	10	TRBJ2-5	ASSYERETQY
TRBV5-1	11	TRBJ2-1	ASSLAAGDEQF
TRBV13	13	TRBJ1-6	ASSLRSSYNSPLH
TRBV6-6	13	TRBJ2-6	ASSYKGLGANGLT
TRBV11-2	12	TRBJ1-1	ASTLRGENTEAF
TRBV5-4	12	TRBJ1-2	ASSSVGQGRGYT
TRBV18	16	TRBJ2-1	ASSPRGSGVSSYNEQF